The rows below give T cell receptor beta chains drawn from one sample of a study of blood T cell repertoires in COVID-19. Assay used: immunoSEQ multiplex PCR; TCRdb lists only in-frame clones, some missing. The sample shows under 150,000 clones, more than 75% of them seen only once. The specimen sequenced was peripheral blood. The source is a man aged 65 to 85 with active COVID-19. Each CDR3 is given with its conserved first and last residue. A D gene is named only where the DNA matches it firmly. Clone size is not always given. Where it is, it says once, few, many or a class for expanded clones.

d_gene: TRBD1
j_gene: TRBJ1-5
v_gene: TRBV19
abundance: -
CDR3nt: TGTGCCAGTATGACAGGGACAGGGCTCCGCAATCAGCCCCAGCATTTT
CDR3aa: CASMTGTGLRNQPQHF

d_gene: -
j_gene: TRBJ2-7
v_gene: TRBV6-5
abundance: -
CDR3nt: TGTGCCAGCAGTTATAAGGGGTTGAAAGAGCAGTACTTC
CDR3aa: CASSYKGLKEQYF

d_gene: TRBD1
j_gene: TRBJ2-7
v_gene: TRBV14
abundance: -
CDR3nt: TGTGCCAGCAGCCAGCGCCCACCTGGACAGGGGCGCTCCTACGAGCAGTACTTC
CDR3aa: CASSQRPPGQGRSYEQYF

d_gene: -
j_gene: TRBJ2-1
v_gene: TRBV6-2/TRBV6-3
abundance: -
CDR3nt: TGTGCCAGCAGCCGTACGCCTCCCCGGGGGTTGAATGAGCAGTTCTTC
CDR3aa: CASSRTPPRGLNEQFF

d_gene: -
j_gene: TRBJ2-2
v_gene: TRBV13
abundance: -
CDR3nt: TGTGCCAGCAGCTTAGTCGGTTACACCGGGGAGCTGTTTTTT
CDR3aa: CASSLVGYTGELFF

d_gene: -
j_gene: TRBJ2-2
v_gene: TRBV12-3/TRBV12-4
abundance: -
CDR3nt: TGTGCCAGCAGCCCATCCGGGGAGCTGTTTTTT
CDR3aa: CASSPSGELFF

d_gene: -
j_gene: TRBJ1-5
v_gene: TRBV4-2
abundance: -
CDR3nt: TGTGCCAGCAGCCAAAGCGCAGACCCAACACCCCAGCATTTT
CDR3aa: CASSQSADPTPQHF

d_gene: -
j_gene: TRBJ2-3
v_gene: TRBV4-1
abundance: -
CDR3nt: TGCGCCAGCAGGCCGGACATCACTAGCACAGATACGCAGTATTTT
CDR3aa: CASRPDITSTDTQYF

d_gene: TRBD1
j_gene: TRBJ2-1
v_gene: TRBV15
abundance: -
CDR3nt: TGTGCCACCAGCAGAGAAACAGGGGGCCGACCCTCCTACAATGAGCAGTTCTTC
CDR3aa: CATSRETGGRPSYNEQFF

d_gene: TRBD2
j_gene: TRBJ2-2
v_gene: TRBV18
abundance: -
CDR3nt: TGTGCCAGCTCACCGGGACTAGATAACGGGGAGCTGTTTTTT
CDR3aa: CASSPGLDNGELFF

d_gene: TRBD2
j_gene: TRBJ2-3
v_gene: TRBV5-4
abundance: few
CDR3nt: TGTGCCAGCAGCTCGGGACTATCGGGTACGCAGTATTTT
CDR3aa: CASSSGLSGTQYF

d_gene: TRBD1
j_gene: TRBJ2-7
v_gene: TRBV7-2
abundance: -
CDR3nt: TGTGCCAGCAGCTTAGGGACAGGGTTCTACGAGCAGTACTTC
CDR3aa: CASSLGTGFYEQYF

d_gene: -
j_gene: TRBJ1-4
v_gene: TRBV5-4
abundance: -
CDR3nt: TGTGCCAGCAGCTCGGGGGGAACCGGGGAAAAACTGTTTTTT
CDR3aa: CASSSGGTGEKLFF

d_gene: -
j_gene: TRBJ2-7
v_gene: TRBV28
abundance: -
CDR3nt: TGTGCCAGCAGCCGGCAGGGTTACGAGCAGTACTTC
CDR3aa: CASSRQGYEQYF

d_gene: -
j_gene: TRBJ2-5
v_gene: TRBV7-3
abundance: -
CDR3nt: TGTGCCAGCAGCCCCACAGGTCGCCAAGAGACCCAGTACTTC
CDR3aa: CASSPTGRQETQYF

d_gene: -
j_gene: TRBJ1-2
v_gene: TRBV27
abundance: -
CDR3nt: TGTGCCAGCAGTTTATCTGGCAGGCAGGATGGCTACACCTTC
CDR3aa: CASSLSGRQDGYTF

d_gene: -
j_gene: TRBJ1-1
v_gene: TRBV6-1
abundance: -
CDR3nt: TGTGCCAGCAGTGCCTATGACAGGTACAGGCCCACTGAAGCTTTCTTT
CDR3aa: CASSAYDRYRPTEAFF

d_gene: -
j_gene: TRBJ2-3
v_gene: TRBV29-1
abundance: many
CDR3nt: TGCAGCGCCCTGGCGGCCCCAACTAGCACAGATACGCAGTATTTT
CDR3aa: CSALAAPTSTDTQYF

d_gene: TRBD1
j_gene: TRBJ2-2
v_gene: TRBV15
abundance: -
CDR3nt: TGTGCCACCCCGGGACAGGGGAACACCGGGGAGCTGTTTTTT
CDR3aa: CATPGQGNTGELFF

d_gene: -
j_gene: TRBJ2-6
v_gene: TRBV3-1/TRBV3-2
abundance: -
CDR3nt: TGTGCCAGCAGCCAAGGGGCAGGGCAGGCTGGGGCCAACGTCCTGACTTTC
CDR3aa: CASSQGAGQAGANVLTF

d_gene: -
j_gene: TRBJ1-3
v_gene: TRBV3-1/TRBV3-2
abundance: -
CDR3nt: TGTGCCAGCAGCCAAGGGGGCGGAAGCACCTCTGGAAACACCATATATTTT
CDR3aa: CASSQGGGSTSGNTIYF

d_gene: -
j_gene: TRBJ2-2
v_gene: TRBV5-5
abundance: -
CDR3nt: TGTGCCAGCAGCCTCGGACCCGGGAACGGGGAGCTGTTTTTT
CDR3aa: CASSLGPGNGELFF

d_gene: -
j_gene: TRBJ2-1
v_gene: TRBV3-1/TRBV3-2
abundance: -
CDR3nt: TGTGCCAGCAGCCAAATTGGTTCGGTCCCGCTAGCCCTCGGTGAGCAGTTCTTC
CDR3aa: CASSQIGSVPLALGEQFF

d_gene: TRBD2
j_gene: TRBJ2-7
v_gene: TRBV5-1
abundance: few
CDR3nt: TGCGCCAGCAGCTTGGACGCGGGAGGAGGGGAGCAGTACTTC
CDR3aa: CASSLDAGGGEQYF

d_gene: -
j_gene: TRBJ1-4
v_gene: TRBV3-1/TRBV3-2
abundance: -
CDR3nt: TGTGCCAGCAGCCAAGCAGGGGAGGGTGAAAAACTGTTTTTT
CDR3aa: CASSQAGEGEKLFF

d_gene: TRBD1
j_gene: TRBJ1-2
v_gene: TRBV14
abundance: -
CDR3nt: TGTGCCAGCAGCCAATATCCAGGGGGCGACTATGGCTACACCTTC
CDR3aa: CASSQYPGGDYGYTF